These 10 T cell receptor beta chains were all obtained from the same sample, sequenced in a study of regulatory T cells. The primer mix had 52 TRBV and 13 TRBJ primers. TCRdb's table, derived via immunoSEQ multiplex PCR, lists solely in-frame clones and lacks some. Here the sample spans just over 20,000 clones, more than 85% being singletons. Sequenced input: CD8+ T cells sorted from blood. The receptor set was obtained from a child aged 2-9 years with CD3G deficiency.

There are a few counts of this clone. The rearrangement links TRBV11-2 to TRBJ2-7; D is unresolved. Germline CDR1 and CDR2: SGHAT and FQNNGV. This CDR3 has 14 amino acids. V was shortened by 1 base and J by 3 bases, with 10 bases between the two germline ends. The CDR3 nucleotides read TGTGCCAGCAGCTTAGGGATTGGTGGCTACGAGCAGTACTTC. Translation: CASSLGIGGYEQYF.

The V call is TRBV14, the J call TRBJ2-5, with a weak D call TRBD1 (5 bases). V was pared by 0 bases and J by 1 base, with 12 bases between. This CDR3 has 16 residues. CDR1 is SGHDN and CDR2 is FVKESK in the germline V gene. The CDR3 loop reads CASSQDHYRSQETQYF. DNA of the CDR3: TGTGCCAGCAGCCAAGACCACTACAGGTCCCAAGAGACCCAGTACTTC.

The V and J genes are TRBV28 and TRBJ2-3; D possibly uses TRBD1 or TRBD2 (5 bases each). Germline-derived CDR1 and CDR2 are MDHEN and SYDVKM. Trimming took off 6 bases at V and 14 bases at J, with 18 bases between the two ends. The CDR3 covers 12 residues. The CDR3 spells CASSARGAEGYF. The CDR3 DNA reads TGTGCCAGCAGCGCCCGTGGGGCCGAGGGGTATTTT.

This clone was observed a single time. CDR3 bases: TGTGCCAGCAGCCAAGGGTCCATCACAACTAATGAAAAACTGTTTTTT. It encodes CASSQGSITTNEKLFF. The rearrangement uses TRBV28 and TRBJ1-4; D is unresolved. Trimming removed 6 bases at V and 0 bases at J, with 14 bases between. Germline V CDR1 and CDR2: MDHEN, SYDVKM. CDR3 length: 16 residues.

This chain connects TRBV19 to TRBJ2-6; possibly TRBD1 or TRBD2 for D (5 bases each). The V and J ends lost 4 bases and 0 bases respectively, with 16 bases between them. Per the germline V gene, CDR1 is LNHDA and CDR2 is SQIVND (reference sequence). The CDR3 length is 18 residues. CDR3 DNA sequence: TGTGCCAGTAGTAGAGGGGCCCTGACCAGCTCTGGGGCCAACGTCCTGACTTTC. Translated, it gives CASSRGALTSSGANVLTF.

The genes are TRBV28 and TRBJ2-7; D is unclear. Germline loops: CDR1 MDHEN, CDR2 SYDVKM. V was cut by 6 bases and J by 0 bases, with 9 bases left in between. The CDR3 runs 13 residues. The CDR3: CASSPITSYEQYF. CDR3 coding DNA: TGTGCCAGCAGCCCAATCACCTCCTACGAGCAGTACTTC.

The DNA of the CDR3 is TGCGCCAGCAGCCCGCATGAGGGAGAATCACACAATGAGCAGTTCTTC. Translation: CASSPHEGESHNEQFF. The chain employs TRBV5-1 and TRBJ2-1, with D possibly TRBD2 on 5 matching bases. The V end was cut by 4 bases, the J end by 5 bases, with 19 bases between. The germline gives CDR1 SGHRS, CDR2 YFSETQ. The CDR3 sequence is 16 residues long.

The J gene is TRBJ2-7, the V gene TRBV28; 14 nucleotides align to TRBD2. This CDR3 is built from 16 residues. Germline V gives CDR1 MDHEN, CDR2 SYDVKM. Trimming took 5 bases from V and 4 from J; bases not matched to a gene: 7. The CDR3 region is CASSLGTSGSSYEQYF. CDR3 bases: TGTGCCAGCAGTCTAGGGACTAGCGGGAGTTCGTACGAGCAGTACTTC.

The table lists this clone with a count of one. The chain links TRBV6-1 to TRBJ2-3; TRBD1 matches 8 bases. V was clipped by 2 bases and J by 4 bases; unmatched bases: 5. Germline V lookup: CDR1 MNHNS, CDR2 SASEGT. This CDR3 spans 15 amino acids. CDR3 sequence: CASSERDRSADTQYF. The CDR3 DNA follows: TGTGCCAGCAGTGAAAGGGACAGGAGCGCAGATACGCAGTATTTT.

This rearrangement joins TRBV7-8 to TRBJ1-1, with unresolved D. V shed 0 bases and J shed 5 bases, with 10 bases lying between them. This CDR3 is built from 14 residues. In germline, CDR1 is SGHVS, CDR2 FQNEAQ. Here the CDR3 reads CASSLALGLTEAFF. For the CDR3, the DNA is TGTGCCAGCAGCTTAGCGCTGGGTCTTACTGAAGCTTTCTTT. Looking up the rest from reference TRBV7-8 and TRBJ1-1 gives the full variable domain: GAGVSQSPRYKVAKRGQDVALRCDPISGHVSLFWYQQALGQGPEFLTYFQNEAQLDKSGLPSDRFFAERPEGSVSTLKIQRTQQEDSAVYLCASSLALGLTEAFFGQGTRLTVV.